The T cell receptor beta chain under discussion was sequenced for a study of T cells in placental villitis. About the study as a whole: Placental TCR-beta repertoires were compared across villitis of unknown etiology, gestational-age-matched unaffected controls, and infectious villitis in order to test an allograft-versus-infection hypothesis.

Under twelve placentae carried a pathological diagnosis of high-grade villitis of unknown etiology, selected using the Amsterdam Criteria. Compared with the control and infectious villitis groups, mothers with villitis of unknown etiology had significantly greater gravidity and parity and more prior miscarriages. Placentae were collected after delivery and underwent gross and histological evaluation before archival tissue selection. Five 10-micron scrolls were cut from each FFPE block, and DNA was then isolated using the AllPrep DNA/RNA FFPE Tissue kit. NanoDrop was used to check DNA concentration and purity, while a Bioanalyzer was used to assess RNA quality. Amplification of TCR-beta CDR3 regions from genomic DNA was performed with the immunoSEQ v4 bias-controlled multiplex PCR assay, which was run blinded to group allocation. To estimate nucleated cell and T cell quantities per sample, reference gene primers were included together with the TCR-beta primers. Sequencing of the libraries was performed on an Illumina MiSeq with a 100-cycle paired-end protocol. Per the source publication's procedure: In the immunoSEQ Analyzer software, diversity and richness were calculated, with richness measured by iChao1 and clonality based on Pielou evenness and Shannon diversity on a 0-1 scale where a higher value means less diversity. CDR3 amino acid sequences together with their V/J genes were searched in VDJdb for CMV, EBV and influenza A specificities using confidence 3 and substitution 2. The Morisita-Horn index was used to assess TCR-beta amino acid clonotype overlap between villitis of unknown etiology, infectious villitis and control repertoires. The immuneACCESS repertoire file appears here via TCRdb, limited to in-frame rearrangements. These files lack a portion of the clones; in checked studies, under half of the deficit traces to unresolved V genes, and the cause of the others is not known. The V and J calls and clone size come from that table; D and trimming were worked out from the DNA. Within this sample are 800 or so clones, with 81% of them counted one time only. More than 10% of the sample is held by the ten biggest clonotypes.

The CDR3 runs 15 residues from the cysteine to the phenylalanine. The retained sequence is limited to the CDR3, 45 bases, with the frame set at the first base. The germline V gene specifies SGHRS as CDR1 and YFSETQ as CDR2. Cut back by 0 bases and 2 bases, the V and J ends lie 11 bases apart. Notes on this clone: Its antigen specificity is not known. Base qualities are not provided; no much larger clone lies one nucleotide away.

Here is what the overall study found, with its caveats: Villitis of unknown etiology placentae showed higher clonality than controls (median around 0.06 versus 0.006, p=0.0025), indicating clonal expansion. Bulk tissue sequencing could not distinguish helper, regulatory or cytotoxic T cells, nor maternal versus fetal T cells, and excluded gamma-delta receptors. Higher CMV-specific clone frequencies were found in infectious CMV cases than in villitis of unknown etiology (around 0.011 vs 0.00091), and no difference in CMV-specific clone frequencies was seen between villitis of unknown etiology and controls. Expanded clones in villitis of unknown etiology were largely private to each placenta, suggesting no single initiating antigen. Small amounts of decidua were contained in the paraffin blocks, so some of the captured T cells, especially in controls, may have been decidual rather than villous infiltrates.

Recombination joined TRBV5-1 with TRBJ1-1, with no D gene named confidently. The clonotype was recovered from a human patient with villitis of unknown etiology; the placental T cells may come from both mother and fetus. Sequencing input: placental tissue containing maternal and fetal cells. The nucleotide sequence reads as follows: TGCGCCAGCAGCTTGGAGGAGTCACAAAACACTGAAGCTTTCTTT. Translated, it gives CASSLEESQNTEAFF.